This T cell receptor beta chain came from a study of shared clonotypes between healthy human individuals. As to this clone: Its target is not known. Additional DNA sequences in this sample encode the identical CDR3.

How the authors handled the data: In the immunoSEQ data, sequences were junction-only and lacked quality scores, so filtering differed. Assay: immunoSEQ multiplex PCR; the TCRdb copy retains only in-frame clones and omits some. The V and J calls and clone size come from that table; D and trimming were worked out from the DNA. The sample gives millions of clones, over 85% of which show up once; over 0.12% is in the top ten. The CDR3 contains 14 residues. In germline, CDR1 is SEHNR, CDR2 FQNEAQ (reference sequence). The ends lost 5 bases at V and 5 bases at J; junction bases unmatched: 5. Findings and caveats of the study: Relative to clonotypes present in all four donors, those not shared had lower generation probabilities.

The source is a man between 18 and 29 years old in good health. Material for sequencing was naive CD4+ T cells sorted from blood. The subset: CD45RA+ positively selected. J is TRBJ2-5 and V is TRBV7-9; 10 bases agree with TRBD2. CDR3 in amino acids: CASSLGLAVETQYF. For the CDR3, the DNA is TGTGCCAGCAGCCTCGGACTAGCGGTGGAGACCCAGTACTTC.